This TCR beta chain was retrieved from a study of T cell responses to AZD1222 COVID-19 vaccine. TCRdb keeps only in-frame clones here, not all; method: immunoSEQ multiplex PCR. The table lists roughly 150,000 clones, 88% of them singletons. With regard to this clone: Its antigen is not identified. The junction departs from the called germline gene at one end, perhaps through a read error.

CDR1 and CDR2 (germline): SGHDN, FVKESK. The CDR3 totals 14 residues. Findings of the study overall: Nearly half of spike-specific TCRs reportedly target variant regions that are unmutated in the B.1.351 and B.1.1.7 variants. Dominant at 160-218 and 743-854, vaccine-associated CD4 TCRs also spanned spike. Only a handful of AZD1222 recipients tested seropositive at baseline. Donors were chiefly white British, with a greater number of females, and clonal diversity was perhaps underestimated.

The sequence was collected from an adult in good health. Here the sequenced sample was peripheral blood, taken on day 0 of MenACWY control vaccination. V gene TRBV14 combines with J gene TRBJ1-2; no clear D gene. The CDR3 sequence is CASSQERNRWRQAF. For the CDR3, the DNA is TGTGCCAGCAGCCAAGAAAGGAATCGTTGGCGGCAGGCCTTC.